These 3 T cell receptor beta chains share one sample of origin, sequenced in a study of blood T cell repertoires in COVID-19 (dated by TCRdb to between 2020 and 2021). Library preparation was by the immunoSEQ multiplex PCR assay. TCRdb holds this immuneACCESS table with in-frame rearrangements only. Some clones are missing; in checked studies, unresolved V genes explain under half, and the rest has no known cause. The sample data list roughly 140,000 clones, and 60% to 80% of these were observed just once. About 8.6% of the sample lies in the top ten. Sequences were obtained from peripheral blood. The origin of the receptors is a man between 50 and 59 years old with active or convalescent COVID-19.

The chain employs TRBV11-2 and TRBJ2-7, with a tentative D call TRBD2 (5 bases). V was shortened by 1 base and J by 2 bases, with 15 bases between the two germline ends. Germline CDR1 is SGHAT and CDR2 is FQNNGV. This CDR3 comprises 16 residues. The CDR3 DNA follows: TGTGCCAGCAGCTTAGTTATGTCAGGACTTACCTACGAGCAGTACTTC. This codes for CASSLVMSGLTYEQYF. Looking up the rest from reference TRBV11-2 and TRBJ2-7 gives the full variable domain: EAGVAQSPRYKIIEKRQSVAFWCNPISGHATLYWYQQILGQGPKLLIQFQNNGVVDDSQLPKDRFSAERLKGVDSTLKIQPAKLEDSAVYLCASSLVMSGLTYEQYFGPGTRLTVT.

In this sample, this clone turned up a few times. This chain links TRBV5-1 with TRBJ1-6; 7 bases are shared with TRBD1. The CDR3 has 16 amino acids. Germline V gene lookup returns CDR1 SGHRS and CDR2 YFSETQ. With V trimmed by 4 bases and J by 10 bases, 14 bases remained unmatched. CDR3 sequence: CASSLPGTEVKSPLHF. The DNA for the CDR3 is TGCGCCAGCAGCCTTCCCGGGACAGAAGTTAAATCACCCCTCCACTTT. The full variable domain, with the rest looked up from reference TRBV5-1 and TRBJ1-6, is KAGVTQTPRYLIKTRGQQVTLSCSPISGHRSVSWYQQTPGQGLQFLFEYFSETQRNKGNFPGRFSGRQFSNSRSEMNVSTLELGDSALYLCASSLPGTEVKSPLHFGNGTRLTVT.

V is TRBV28 and J is TRBJ1-1; weak D call: TRBD1 (5 bases). Germline V lookup: CDR1 MDHEN, CDR2 SYDVKM. V was trimmed by 5 bases and J by 5 bases, leaving 21 bases between them. This CDR3 is 16 amino acids long. CDR3 region: CASSSPTQSAGTEAFF. CDR3 sequence (DNA): TGTGCCAGCAGTAGTCCCACACAGTCCGCAGGGACTGAAGCTTTCTTT.